This entry lists 26 T cell receptor beta chains sequenced from one sample in a study of cytomegalovirus exposure and HLA in healthy donors. The study ran its PCR with 60 Vbeta and 13 Jbeta primers. The protocol was immunoSEQ multiplex PCR, while the TCRdb copy is restricted to in-frame clones and leaves out a portion. The repertoire has roughly 160,000 clones, roughly 89% of them found once; the top ten carry more than 0.7%. Sequencing used PBMCs. Receptor source: a woman in her thirties in good health and CMV-seronegative.

The CDR3 nucleotides are TGTGCCAGCAGTTACGGGCAAGGGGTTGTGGAAGGCTACACCTTC. As protein: CASSYGQGVVEGYTF. The J gene is TRBJ1-2, the V gene TRBV6-5; a possible D gene is TRBD1 (5 bases). Germline loops: CDR1 MNHEY, CDR2 SVGAGI. The CDR3 length is 15 residues. V gave up 2 bases and J gave up 8 bases, with 18 bases separating them.

CDR3 in DNA: TGTGCCAGCACCCGGGGGATAGGAGAGACCCAGTACTTC. This codes for CASTRGIGETQYF. The chain combines TRBV7-9 with TRBJ2-5, with TRBD2 as a possible D gene (6 bases). Deletions cut 7 bases from V and 4 bases from J, with 13 bases between. Per the germline V gene, CDR1 is SEHNR and CDR2 is FQNEAQ (reference sequence). The CDR3 length is 13 residues.

V usage is TRBV18 and J usage is TRBJ2-1; tentative D call: TRBD2 (7 bases). The V and J ends lost 1 base and 7 bases respectively, with 17 bases between them. Germline V gene sequence: CDR1 KGHSH, CDR2 LQKENI. There are 16 residues in the CDR3. CDR3 residues: CASSPLQGGRENEQFF. The CDR3 nucleotides read TGTGCCAGCTCACCACTACAGGGTGGGAGGGAGAATGAGCAGTTCTTC.

This chain links TRBV7-9 with TRBJ2-5; D is perhaps TRBD1 (5 bases). The V end was cut by 2 bases, the J end by 1 base, with 5 bases between. Germline assignment: CDR1 SEHNR and CDR2 FQNEAQ (reference sequence). The CDR3 is 13 amino acids. This CDR3 is CASSLQGQETQYF. As DNA, the CDR3 is TGTGCCAGCAGCTTACAGGGCCAAGAGACCCAGTACTTC.

The J gene is TRBJ1-1, the V gene TRBV18; 9 bases align to TRBD1. In germline, CDR1 is KGHSH, CDR2 LQKENI. CDR3 length: 14 amino acids. With 3 bases clipped from V and 7 bases from J, the junction kept 6 bases outside the gene matches. The CDR3 nucleotides are TGTGCCAGCTCACCCGGACAGGGGTCGGGTGAAGCTTTCTTT. Translated, it gives CASSPGQGSGEAFF.

The V call is TRBV6-1, the J call TRBJ2-7; 8 bases line up with TRBD2. This CDR3 has 14 residues. CDR1 MNHNS and CDR2 SASEGT come from the germline V gene. The V and J ends lost 6 bases and 2 bases, in that order; junction bases with no gene match: 6. CDR3 residues: CASSLAGLPYEQYF. The CDR3 DNA reads as TGTGCCAGCAGCTTAGCGGGACTACCCTACGAGCAGTACTTC.

The chain carries TRBV6-4 and TRBJ1-1, with a weak D call TRBD1 (6 bases). Germline CDR1 is MRHNA and CDR2 is SNTAGT. The CDR3 has 16 amino acids. V was shortened by 1 base and J by 3 bases, with 15 bases between the two germline ends. For the CDR3, the DNA is TGTGCCAGCAGTGACTGGGGCAGGGGATCGGACACTGAAGCTTTCTTT. This translates into CASSDWGRGSDTEAFF.

The chain employs TRBV15 and TRBJ1-4; a weak D match, TRBD1 (6 bases). The CDR3 sequence is 15 residues long. Trimming took 2 bases from V and 0 from J, leaving 7 bases between them. CDR1 is LNHNV and CDR2 is YYDKDF in the germline V gene (reference sequence). CDR3 amino acids: CATSRNRATNEKLFF. CDR3 DNA: TGTGCCACCAGCAGAAACAGGGCAACTAATGAAAAACTGTTTTTT.

The chain links TRBV2 to TRBJ2-4; TRBD2 might be the D (6 bases). Trimming stripped 0 bases from V and 0 bases from J, with 15 bases between. Germline CDR1 reads SNHLY; CDR2 reads FYNNEI. This CDR3 is built from 18 residues. The DNA of the CDR3 is TGTGCCAGCAGTGAAGCGCCGCGGGGACCACTAGCCAAAAACATTCAGTACTTC. It yields the protein CASSEAPRGPLAKNIQYF.

This sequence joins TRBV27 and TRBJ1-2; 8 bases are a match to TRBD1. There are 14 residues in the CDR3. Germline V gene sequence: CDR1 MNHEY, CDR2 SMNVEV (reference sequence). The V and J ends lost 8 bases and 5 bases, in that order; junction bases with no gene match: 10. The CDR3 coding sequence is TGTGCCAGCGGACAGGGCGAGTCTCTTTATGGCTACACCTTC. As protein: CASGQGESLYGYTF.

CDR3 loop: CASSPSGGSGTDTQYF. The CDR3 DNA reads TGTGCCAGCAGCCCCTCGGGGGGGTCTGGCACAGATACGCAGTATTTT. The V call is TRBV5-4, the J call TRBJ2-3; 8 positions match TRBD2. The CDR3 covers 16 residues. Germline V gene lookup returns CDR1 SGHNT and CDR2 YYREEE (reference sequence). The V and J ends lost 4 bases and 1 base, in that order; junction bases with no gene match: 8.

The count of this clone is one. The chain joins TRBV7-9 to TRBJ2-2; 7 nucleotides match TRBD1. V trimming: 5 bases; J trimming: 6 bases; junction bases outside the gene matches: 3. The germline V gene has CDR1 SEHNR and CDR2 FQNEAQ (reference sequence). The CDR3 is made up of 13 amino acids. The CDR3 DNA is TGTGCCAGCAGCGACAGGGCGGCCGGGGAGCTGTTTTTT. It translates to CASSDRAAGELFF.

The gene calls are TRBV5-1 and TRBJ2-3; 8 bases align to TRBD1. The germline V gene encodes CDR1 SGHRS and CDR2 YFSETQ. The CDR3 runs to 13 residues. V gave up 4 bases and J gave up 4 bases; unmatched junction bases: 2. This CDR3 is CASSPGQADTQYF. CDR3 DNA: TGCGCCAGCAGCCCGGGACAGGCAGATACGCAGTATTTT.

V gene TRBV27 combines with J gene TRBJ2-1; 13 bases map to TRBD2. The CDR3 has 15 residues. The J segment lost 7 bases and the V segment lost 5 bases, leaving 5 bases of the junction unmatched. CDR1 and CDR2 from the germline V gene are MNHEY and SMNVEV (reference sequence). The CDR3 is CASSSGTSGENEQFF. The CDR3 DNA reads as TGTGCCAGCAGTAGCGGGACTAGCGGGGAGAATGAGCAGTTCTTC.

This rearrangement joins TRBV28 to TRBJ1-4; TRBD1 agrees at 8 bases. With 2 bases clipped from V and 8 bases from J, the junction kept 13 bases outside the gene matches. The V gene's germline CDR1 is MDHEN and CDR2 SYDVKM. The CDR3 contains 17 residues. The CDR3, as DNA: TGTGCCAGCAGTTTAAGCGGCCAGGGGGCCTTGGGGGAAAAACTGTTTTTT. Translation gives CASSLSGQGALGEKLFF.

This clone was found once. V usage is TRBV5-4 and J usage is TRBJ2-3; D may be TRBD2 (6 bases). Germline CDR1 and CDR2: SGHNT and YYREEE (reference sequence). The CDR3 is made up of 16 amino acids. Trimming took off 0 bases at V and 2 bases at J, with 13 bases between the two ends. In DNA, the CDR3 is TGTGCCAGCAGCTTGGTGCCGGGGAGGTTCACAGATACGCAGTATTTT. This encodes CASSLVPGRFTDTQYF.

This sequence joins TRBV5-1 and TRBJ2-5, with unresolved D. Trimming cost V 2 bases and J 2 bases, with 4 bases left between them. Germline CDR1 and CDR2: SGHRS and YFSETQ. The CDR3 has 12 amino acids. CDR3 coding DNA: TGCGCCAGCAGCTTCTCTCAAGAGACCCAGTACTTC. It encodes CASSFSQETQYF.

The chain combines TRBV11-3 with TRBJ1-1; D possibly corresponds to TRBD1 (5 bases). The CDR3 consists of 16 residues. The ends were cut back, 5 bases at V and 3 bases at J, with 19 bases in the middle. Germline CDR1 reads SGHNT; CDR2 reads YENEEA. In DNA, the CDR3 is TGTGCCAGCAGCCACGGCCAGGGAAGACGGGACACTGAAGCTTTCTTT. It specifies CASSHGQGRRDTEAFF.

J is TRBJ2-7 and V is TRBV19; 7 bases line up with TRBD2. The V segment lost 6 bases and the J segment 6 bases; nucleotides outside the gene matches: 17. Germline V gene sequence: CDR1 LNHDA, CDR2 SQIVND (reference sequence). This CDR3 region has 16 residues. The CDR3, as DNA: TGTGCCAGTAGCAATGCGATGGTTCGGGGGGTTGGCGAGCAGTACTTC. It yields the protein CASSNAMVRGVGEQYF.

The J gene is TRBJ2-3, the V gene TRBV18; D may be TRBD1 (5 bases). V gave up 1 base and J gave up 4 bases, with 15 bases separating them. CDR1 and CDR2 (germline): KGHSH, LQKENI. The CDR3 totals 16 residues. CDR3 sequence: CASSPLGQGGADTQYF. CDR3 bases: TGTGCCAGCTCACCACTTGGCCAGGGTGGGGCAGATACGCAGTATTTT.

This rearrangement joins TRBV4-3 to TRBJ2-1, with TRBD2 matching 11 bases. CDR1 LGHNA and CDR2 YSLEER come from the germline V gene. The CDR3 sequence is 16 residues long. The J segment lost 6 bases and the V segment lost 3 bases, leaving 7 bases of the junction unmatched. CDR3 DNA: TGCGCCAGCAGCCACCTTGGACTAGCGGGCCTCAATGAGCAGTTCTTC. This sequence encodes CASSHLGLAGLNEQFF.

The chain recombines TRBV7-9 with TRBJ2-7; TRBD1 might be the D (6 bases). Germline V lookup: CDR1 SEHNR, CDR2 FQNEAQ (reference sequence). V was trimmed by 4 bases and J by 2 bases, leaving 12 bases between them. CDR3 length: 14 residues. DNA for the CDR3: TGTGCCAGCAGCTCCTGGGGGCCTCCCTACGAGCAGTACTTC. Its translation: CASSSWGPPYEQYF.

The count of this clone is one. This chain joins TRBV5-5 and TRBJ2-1, with D hard to call. From germline, CDR1 is SGHKS and CDR2 YYEKEE (reference sequence). The CDR3 runs to 12 residues. V lost 4 bases and J lost 4, with 6 bases in between. This CDR3 reads CASSPEYNEQFF. The CDR3 nucleotides are TGTGCCAGCAGCCCCGAGTACAATGAGCAGTTCTTC.

The chain couples TRBV18 to TRBJ1-1; 7 positions match TRBD1. The CDR3 sequence is 15 residues long. Unmatched junction bases numbered 4, after V lost 3 bases and J lost 0 bases. CDR1 KGHSH and CDR2 LQKENI come from the germline V gene. The CDR3 DNA reads TGTGCCAGCTCACCCAGGGACAGCGTGAACACTGAAGCTTTCTTT. This gives the protein CASSPRDSVNTEAFF.

This chain joins TRBV29-1 and TRBJ2-7; 12 bases align to TRBD2. Germline V gene data show CDR1 as SQVTM and CDR2 as ANQGSEA. V was clipped by 5 bases and J by 0 bases; unmatched bases: 5. This CDR3 is 15 amino acids long. The CDR3 nucleotides are TGCAGCGTTTTACGGACTAGCGGGGCCTCCTACGAGCAGTACTTC. It translates to CSVLRTSGASYEQYF.

The rearrangement joins TRBV14 to TRBJ1-2; no firm D call. This CDR3 is 13 amino acids long. Germline V gene lookup returns CDR1 SGHDN and CDR2 FVKESK. V was trimmed by 2 bases and J by 1 base, leaving 5 bases between them. CDR3 coding DNA: TGTGCCAGCAGCCAACAGATTAACTATGGCTACACCTTC. Translated, it gives CASSQQINYGYTF.